This is a list of T cell receptor beta chains from one sample in a study of OX40 agonist ivuxolimab in advanced cancers. The repertoire was sequenced with immunoSEQ multiplex PCR; TCRdb's copy has only in-frame clones and lacks some. The sample holds 50,000 to 70,000 clones, roughly 89% seen once. The sequenced sample was CD4+ or CD8+ T cells sorted from blood, obtained in a trial of the OX40 agonist ivuxolimab. These receptors originate from an adult with an advanced solid tumor such as melanoma, head and neck, liver or kidney cancer. Each CDR3 is given with its conserved first and last residue. The order of the fields is D gene, V gene, clone size, J gene, CDR3 protein, CDR3 DNA. The D gene is left open where the match is weak. Expanded clones are given a class, and other clones once, few, many or no size at all.

D gene: -
V gene: TRBV5-1
clone size: once
J gene: TRBJ1-6
CDR3 protein: CASSLAGINNSPLHF
CDR3 DNA: TGCGCCAGCAGCTTGGCAGGGATCAATAATTCACCCCTCCACTTT

D gene: -
V gene: TRBV7-2
clone size: -
J gene: TRBJ2-1
CDR3 protein: CASSFGSGPLKEQFF
CDR3 DNA: TGTGCCAGCAGCTTCGGTAGTGGGCCCCTTAAGGAGCAGTTCTTC

D gene: TRBD2
V gene: TRBV29-1
clone size: once
J gene: TRBJ2-1
CDR3 protein: CSVTTRWTSGRADEQFF
CDR3 DNA: TGCAGCGTTACTACACGATGGACTAGCGGGAGGGCCGATGAGCAGTTCTTC

D gene: -
V gene: TRBV7-9
clone size: -
J gene: TRBJ1-3
CDR3 protein: CASSPHSGNTIYF
CDR3 DNA: TGTGCCAGCAGCCCACACTCCGGAAACACCATATATTTT

D gene: -
V gene: TRBV19
clone size: -
J gene: TRBJ2-5
CDR3 protein: CASSEAGATEQYF
CDR3 DNA: TGTGCCAGTAGTGAGGCGGGGGCGACAGAGCAGTACTTC

D gene: TRBD2
V gene: TRBV19
clone size: -
J gene: TRBJ2-1
CDR3 protein: CASSMQLADYNEQFF
CDR3 DNA: TGTGCCAGTAGTATGCAGCTAGCGGACTACAATGAGCAGTTCTTC

D gene: -
V gene: TRBV21-1
clone size: -
J gene: TRBJ1-5
CDR3 protein: CASTAPLYQPQHF
CDR3 DNA: TGTGCCAGCACCGCCCCCCTATATCAGCCCCAGCATTTT

D gene: TRBD1
V gene: TRBV4-1
clone size: -
J gene: TRBJ2-7
CDR3 protein: CASSQDGTGSFYEQYF
CDR3 DNA: TGCGCCAGCAGCCAAGATGGGACAGGGAGTTTCTACGAGCAGTACTTC

D gene: -
V gene: TRBV28
clone size: -
J gene: TRBJ1-2
CDR3 protein: CASRGRAGYNYGYTF
CDR3 DNA: TGTGCCAGCAGGGGTCGGGCAGGGTACAACTATGGCTACACCTTC

D gene: TRBD1
V gene: TRBV5-4
clone size: -
J gene: TRBJ1-1
CDR3 protein: CASSLAGDGTEAFF
CDR3 DNA: TGTGCCAGCAGCTTGGCAGGGGATGGGACAGAGGCTTTCTTT

D gene: -
V gene: TRBV5-1
clone size: -
J gene: TRBJ1-1
CDR3 protein: CASSHSGTSNTEAFF
CDR3 DNA: TGCGCCAGCAGCCACTCAGGGACATCGAACACTGAAGCTTTCTTT

D gene: -
V gene: TRBV20-1
clone size: -
J gene: TRBJ2-1
CDR3 protein: CSARTGEQFF
CDR3 DNA: TGCAGTGCTCGAACTGGAGAGCAGTTCTTC

D gene: TRBD1
V gene: TRBV7-2
clone size: -
J gene: TRBJ2-3
CDR3 protein: CASSLAPGGSTDTQYF
CDR3 DNA: TGTGCCAGCAGCTTAGCCCCAGGGGGTAGCACAGATACGCAGTATTTT

D gene: -
V gene: TRBV21-1
clone size: -
J gene: TRBJ2-7
CDR3 protein: CASSKVWLEARVWNEQYF
CDR3 DNA: TGTGCCAGCAGCAAAGTATGGCTAGAAGCCAGGGTATGGAACGAGCAGTACTTC

D gene: TRBD2
V gene: TRBV5-1
clone size: -
J gene: TRBJ2-6
CDR3 protein: CASSFTSGTGANVLTF
CDR3 DNA: TGCGCCAGCAGCTTTACTAGCGGGACTGGGGCCAACGTCCTGACTTTC

D gene: TRBD1
V gene: TRBV27
clone size: -
J gene: TRBJ2-3
CDR3 protein: CASSLSRGTDTQYF
CDR3 DNA: TGTGCCAGCAGTTTATCCAGGGGGACAGATACGCAGTATTTT

D gene: -
V gene: TRBV5-1
clone size: -
J gene: TRBJ2-3
CDR3 protein: CASSLMSTDTQYF
CDR3 DNA: TGCGCCAGCAGCTTGATGAGCACAGATACGCAGTATTTT

D gene: TRBD2
V gene: TRBV7-2
clone size: -
J gene: TRBJ2-7
CDR3 protein: CASSPLGTSGLYEQYF
CDR3 DNA: TGTGCCAGCAGCCCCCTCGGGACTAGCGGCCTCTACGAGCAGTACTTC

D gene: -
V gene: TRBV7-2
clone size: once
J gene: TRBJ2-3
CDR3 protein: CASSLSLDTQYF
CDR3 DNA: TGTGCCAGCAGCCTTAGCTTAGATACGCAGTATTTT

D gene: -
V gene: TRBV11-3
clone size: -
J gene: TRBJ2-7
CDR3 protein: CASSLLAEAYEQYF
CDR3 DNA: TGTGCCAGCAGCTTACTTGCAGAGGCCTACGAGCAGTACTTC

D gene: -
V gene: TRBV11-3
clone size: -
J gene: TRBJ2-1
CDR3 protein: CASSLGGLVNEQFF
CDR3 DNA: TGTGCCAGCAGCTTAGGTGGACTGGTCAATGAGCAGTTCTTC

D gene: TRBD1
V gene: TRBV6-5
clone size: once
J gene: TRBJ1-2
CDR3 protein: CASSYSTGQGYTF
CDR3 DNA: TGTGCCAGCAGTTACTCGACAGGGCAGGGCTACACCTTC

D gene: -
V gene: TRBV6-6
clone size: -
J gene: TRBJ1-1
CDR3 protein: CASSYGSDLNTEAFF
CDR3 DNA: TGTGCCAGCAGTTACGGCAGCGACCTGAACACTGAAGCTTTCTTT

D gene: TRBD2
V gene: TRBV5-1
clone size: -
J gene: TRBJ2-1
CDR3 protein: CASSLGVAGVGYNEQFF
CDR3 DNA: TGCGCCAGCAGCTTGGGGGTAGCGGGAGTAGGCTACAATGAGCAGTTCTTC

D gene: TRBD1
V gene: TRBV2
clone size: -
J gene: TRBJ2-4
CDR3 protein: CASSSDESTTGDIQYF
CDR3 DNA: TGTGCCAGCAGCTCCGACGAAAGTACTACAGGGGACATTCAGTACTTC

D gene: -
V gene: TRBV9
clone size: -
J gene: TRBJ2-7
CDR3 protein: CASSQSGDFAYEQYF
CDR3 DNA: TGTGCCAGCAGCCAATCAGGGGATTTTGCCTACGAGCAGTACTTC

D gene: -
V gene: TRBV6-4
clone size: -
J gene: TRBJ1-5
CDR3 protein: CASSDEGSPQHF
CDR3 DNA: TGTGCCAGCAGTGACGAGGGGAGTCCCCAGCATTTT

D gene: TRBD1
V gene: TRBV19
clone size: -
J gene: TRBJ1-2
CDR3 protein: CASSMTAGTGGGGYTF
CDR3 DNA: TGTGCCAGTAGTATGACTGCCGGGACAGGGGGCGGTGGCTACACCTTC

D gene: -
V gene: TRBV7-2
clone size: -
J gene: TRBJ2-1
CDR3 protein: CASRPGTSYNEQFF
CDR3 DNA: TGTGCCAGCAGACCAGGGACTTCTTACAATGAGCAGTTCTTC

D gene: -
V gene: TRBV6-6
clone size: -
J gene: TRBJ2-2
CDR3 protein: CASSYRTGRAGELFF
CDR3 DNA: TGTGCCAGCAGTTACAGGACAGGGAGGGCCGGGGAGCTGTTTTTT

D gene: -
V gene: TRBV2
clone size: -
J gene: TRBJ2-7
CDR3 protein: CASSPGTRRGSGEQYF
CDR3 DNA: TGTGCCAGCAGTCCTGGGACTCGCCGAGGGTCTGGCGAGCAGTACTTC

D gene: -
V gene: TRBV19
clone size: -
J gene: TRBJ1-4
CDR3 protein: CASSIQGVAEKLFF
CDR3 DNA: TGTGCCAGTAGTATCCAAGGGGTGGCTGAAAAACTGTTTTTT

D gene: -
V gene: TRBV11-2
clone size: -
J gene: TRBJ2-2
CDR3 protein: CASSLGSNTGELFF
CDR3 DNA: TGTGCCAGCAGCTTAGGGTCGAACACCGGGGAGCTGTTTTTT

D gene: -
V gene: TRBV5-1
clone size: -
J gene: TRBJ2-2
CDR3 protein: CASSLASRGNGELFF
CDR3 DNA: TGCGCCAGCAGCTTGGCGAGTAGGGGAAACGGGGAGCTGTTTTTT

D gene: -
V gene: TRBV28
clone size: -
J gene: TRBJ1-4
CDR3 protein: CASSFLDSFGEKLFF
CDR3 DNA: TGTGCCAGCAGTTTCTTGGACAGCTTCGGGGAAAAACTGTTTTTT

D gene: TRBD2
V gene: TRBV28
clone size: -
J gene: TRBJ2-5
CDR3 protein: CASGTTSETQYF
CDR3 DNA: TGTGCCAGCGGGACTACGTCGGAGACCCAGTACTTC

D gene: TRBD1
V gene: TRBV7-2
clone size: once
J gene: TRBJ2-3
CDR3 protein: CASSLLTGGGTDTQYF
CDR3 DNA: TGTGCCAGCAGCTTATTAACAGGGGGTGGCACAGATACGCAGTATTTT

D gene: TRBD1
V gene: TRBV19
clone size: -
J gene: TRBJ2-3
CDR3 protein: CASSRGTGPSTDTQYF
CDR3 DNA: TGTGCCAGTAGTAGGGGGACAGGTCCTAGCACAGATACGCAGTATTTT

D gene: -
V gene: TRBV5-5
clone size: -
J gene: TRBJ2-6
CDR3 protein: CASSLLSTGANVLTF
CDR3 DNA: TGTGCCAGCAGCTTGCTGAGTACCGGGGCCAACGTCCTGACTTTC

D gene: -
V gene: TRBV5-1
clone size: -
J gene: TRBJ1-2
CDR3 protein: CASSLAVGGANYGYTF
CDR3 DNA: TGCGCCAGCAGCTTGGCCGTTGGGGGCGCCAACTATGGCTACACCTTC

D gene: -
V gene: TRBV15
clone size: once
J gene: TRBJ2-6
CDR3 protein: CATSSNLLSGANVLTF
CDR3 DNA: TGTGCCACCAGCAGTAATTTGCTCTCTGGGGCCAACGTCCTGACTTTC

D gene: TRBD1
V gene: TRBV19
clone size: -
J gene: TRBJ1-2
CDR3 protein: CASSGGTAYGYTF
CDR3 DNA: TGTGCCAGTAGTGGCGGGACAGCCTATGGCTACACCTTC